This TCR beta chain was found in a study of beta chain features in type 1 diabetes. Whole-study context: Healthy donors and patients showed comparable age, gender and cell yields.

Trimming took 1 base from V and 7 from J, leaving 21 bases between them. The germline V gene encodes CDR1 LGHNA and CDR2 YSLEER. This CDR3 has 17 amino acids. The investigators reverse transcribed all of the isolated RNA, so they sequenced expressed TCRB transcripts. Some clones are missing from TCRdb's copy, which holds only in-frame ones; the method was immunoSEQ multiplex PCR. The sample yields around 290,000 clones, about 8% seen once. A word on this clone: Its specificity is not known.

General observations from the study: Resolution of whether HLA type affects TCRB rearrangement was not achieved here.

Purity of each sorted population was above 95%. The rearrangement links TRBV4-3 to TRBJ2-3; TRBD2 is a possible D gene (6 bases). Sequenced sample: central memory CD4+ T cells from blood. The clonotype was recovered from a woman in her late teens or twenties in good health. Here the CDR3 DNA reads TGCGCCAGCAGCCAAGTTGCGGGACCCCAAGGTTTGAATACGCAGTATTTT. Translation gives CASSQVAGPQGLNTQYF.